This T cell receptor (beta chain) comes out of a study of T cells after posttransplantation cyclophosphamide. Regarding the study as a whole: Blood and skin or GI T cell repertoires showed limited TRB overlap. Later blood repertoires were often dominated by clones from the donor CD8+ memory compartment. TRB clonality was highly associated with recipient CMV seropositivity and reactivation.

The germline V gene encodes CDR1 SGHAT and CDR2 FQNNGV. The V and J ends lost 4 bases and 5 bases, in that order; junction bases with no gene match: 8. The CDR3 runs 14 residues. Libraries were prepared by immunoSEQ multiplex PCR; TCRdb keeps only in-frame clonotypes and omits some of them. The sample holds under 75,000 clones, around 95% seen once. This related bone marrow graft donor gave peripheral blood on the day of marrow donation. Concerning this clone itself: The antigen is not known.

The genes are TRBV11-2 and TRBJ2-7; 7 bases match TRBD1. The sequence came from a woman between 25 and 40 years old in good health and a related stem cell transplant donor. The specimen sequenced was PBMCs. The CDR3 region is CASSSRTGGDEQYF. As DNA, the CDR3 is TGTGCCAGCAGCTCACGGACAGGTGGGGACGAGCAGTACTTC.